The subject of this entry is one TCR beta chain. Losses at the gene ends were 7 bases for V and 4 bases for J; bases not matched to a gene: 14. The CDR3 consists of 16 residues. Per germline, CDR1 MNHEY and CDR2 SMNVEV (reference sequence). This specimen belongs to a study of cytomegalovirus exposure and HLA in healthy donors. Background on the study: Among 150 million to 200 million T cells, an earlier analysis found 117 million unique TCR beta sequences.

Both 60 Vbeta primers and 13 Jbeta primers went into the PCR. Sequencing was performed with immunoSEQ multiplex PCR; in TCRdb, only in-frame clones are kept and a portion is missing. The data show some 56,000 clones, 65% to 90% seen once. The sequenced sample consisted of PBMCs. The chain carries TRBV27 and TRBJ2-7, with 9 bases identical to TRBD2. The source is a human donor in good health. The CDR3 region has the DNA TGTGCCAGCACCCCGGGTAGCGGGAGAGTCGGGTACGAGCAGTACTTC. Amino acid sequence: CASTPGSGRVGYEQYF.